This T cell receptor beta chain originates from a study of T cells after yellow fever vaccination (dated by TCRdb to 2018 to 2020). Study-level background: The SMART-Seq v4 Ultra Low Input RNA kit was used to prepare libraries from fractions with low cell numbers. To track T-cell clones before and after primary and booster YFV17D yellow fever vaccination, bulk TCR alpha and beta repertoires were sequenced longitudinally. Two healthy male donors, one aged 18 to 30 and one aged 30 to 39 years, were included in the cohort. Blood was drawn at multiple timepoints before and after primary and secondary immunization, with bulk PBMC replicates and cell subsets isolated. Overall results and qualifications from the work: FACS-sorted repertoires could contain abundant contaminating clonotypes from the bulk population, so computational filtering was required. A small share of clonotypes was detected in both CD4 and CD8 compartments, with the overlap likely arising from convergent recombination. Most clones expanded after primary vaccination were re-detected after the booster (almost 97% of CD4 and around 88% of CD8), suggesting broad memory maintenance. Compared with the primary T-cell response, the secondary T-cell response was faster but weaker, reaching its peak on day 5 rather than on day 15. The study included only a couple of donors, which limits how far the findings can be generalized.

The V end loses 3 bases and the J end loses 3 bases, and a stretch of 5 bases separates them. CDR1 and CDR2 are read off the germline V gene as MGHRA and YSYEKL. Measured from the cysteine to the phenylalanine, the CDR3 is 12 residues long. Kept here is only the CDR3 DNA, which spans 36 bases and is read in frame from base 1. Taken with the paper, the label for treatment or condition translates to: live attenuated yellow fever vaccine strain. PBMCs were isolated from peripheral blood using a standard Ficoll-Paque protocol. CD4 and CD8 T-cell fractions were isolated with Dynabeads CD4 and CD8 positive selection kits. RNA was extracted with TriZol from bulk PBMCs, CD4 and CD8 fractions, and dextramer-positive and dextramer-negative fractions. About this clonotype itself: Its antigen is currently not known. Base qualities were left out, and no much larger clone turns up one base away.

Sequencing used an Illumina NovaSeq 6000. TCR cDNA was synthesized by 5'RACE template switching, through which a universal primer site and unique molecular identifiers were introduced. cDNA synthesis was primed from both the TCR alpha and TCR beta constant segments. Library amplification used two PCR steps, and the second PCR step added sample barcodes and sequencing adapters. Sequencing of the libraries was done on either Illumina HiSeq 2500 (2x100 bp) or NovaSeq (2x150 bp). The study's own analysis went as follows. MIGEC handled demultiplexing of reads and collapsing into UMI consensus sequences, while MiXCR performed V(D)J alignment. Clonotypes responding to the vaccine were identified with edgeR on replicate PBMC samples, with the criteria of FDR below 0.01 and a log2 fold change above 5 up to day 15. Bulk clonotypes were assigned CD4 or CD8 identity according to which sequenced CD4 or CD8 repertoire held them at higher abundance. TCRdb trimmed the raw reads at Q25, called clones with MiXCR and kept productive beta chains. Each record represents a unique CDR3 protein, reported with the most common genes and DNA among its rows. TCRdb, not the authors, supplied the V and J calls. The sample records 120,000 or so distinct CDR3 sequences, approximately 14% of which are singletons. The top ten hold around 40% of the sample.

The sequence derives from a man younger than 30 who received the YFV17D yellow fever vaccine. Rearrangement joined TRBV4-1 to TRBJ1-1, with no confidently assigned D gene. The input for sequencing was CD8+ T cells sorted from PBMCs, taken 5 days after the yellow fever booster vaccination. The nucleotides are TGCGCCAGCAGCCAGGGCTACACTGAAGCTTTCTTT. Its translation is CASSQGYTEAFF.